This TCR beta chain comes out of a study of shared clonotypes between healthy human individuals. The repertoire was sequenced with immunoSEQ multiplex PCR; TCRdb's copy has only in-frame clones and lacks some. The sample yields approximately 110,000 clones, 65% to 75% seen once. Findings of the study overall: Sampling covered nothing but blood. Tissue TCR repertoires likely differ from those found in blood. Non-shared clonotypes had lower generation probabilities than clonotypes shared by all four sorted-subset donors.

Remarks on this clone: Its specificity is not known.

With CCR7-negative CD45RA+ TemRA cells, CD45RO+ cells were combined in CD8 memory. Germline V CDR1 and CDR2: SNHLY, FYNNEI. The J segment lost 3 bases and the V segment lost 4 bases, leaving 5 bases of the junction unmatched. The CDR3 spans 14 residues. Material: memory CD8+ T cells sorted from blood. Documented subset: CD45RO+ cells pooled with CCR7-negative TemRA cells. The receptor was derived from a woman aged 30 to 39 in good health. The chain combines TRBV2 with TRBJ2-5; 7 nucleotides agree with TRBD2. In nucleotides, the CDR3 is TGTGCCAGCAGTGTTTGGCTAGCGGAAGAGACCCAGTACTTC. As protein: CASSVWLAEETQYF.